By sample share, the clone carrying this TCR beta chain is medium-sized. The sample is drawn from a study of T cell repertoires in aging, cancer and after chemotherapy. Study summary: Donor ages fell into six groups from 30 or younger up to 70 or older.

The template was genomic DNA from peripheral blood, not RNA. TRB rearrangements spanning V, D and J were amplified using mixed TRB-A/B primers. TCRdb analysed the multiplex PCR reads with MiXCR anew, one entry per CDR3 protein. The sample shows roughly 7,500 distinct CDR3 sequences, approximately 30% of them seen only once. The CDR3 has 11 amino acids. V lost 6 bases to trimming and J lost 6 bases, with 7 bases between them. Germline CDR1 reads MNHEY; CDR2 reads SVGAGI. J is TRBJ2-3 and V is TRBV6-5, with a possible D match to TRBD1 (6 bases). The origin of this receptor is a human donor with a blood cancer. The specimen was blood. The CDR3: CASRRGDTQYF. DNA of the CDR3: TGTGCCAGCAGAAGGGGGGATACGCAGTATTTT.